Given below is one TCR beta chain in context. With V trimmed by 3 bases and J by 2 bases, 6 bases remained unmatched. The germline CDR1 and CDR2 sequences are MNHNS and SASEGT. This CDR3 has 15 residues. Authors' methods: Amplification with reference gene primers provided the estimates of nucleated cell counts. Produced via immunoSEQ multiplex PCR; TCRdb's table is partial and in-frame only. V, J and clone size derive from that table, while D and trimming were established from the DNA sequence. The sample carries some 290,000 clones, around four fifths recorded once. The sample is drawn from a study of blood T cell repertoires in COVID-19. Study-level background: The United States, Italy and Spain were the sources of the acute and convalescent COVID-19 samples. PBMCs, B-cell-depleted T cells, or T cells provided the cDNA or gDNA that made up the material.

Sample: peripheral blood. The source of this sequence is a man between 60 and 70 years old who had recovered from COVID-19. The V gene is TRBV6-1, the J gene TRBJ1-1, with 7 bases lining up with TRBD1. CDR3 residues: CASSDRGQANTEAFF. CDR3 bases: TGTGCCAGCAGTGACAGAGGACAGGCCAACACTGAAGCTTTCTTT.